This T cell receptor beta chain was recorded in a study of T cells after yellow fever vaccination. Study conclusions and caveats: A large majority of primary-vaccination clones showed up again after the booster (roughly 96% CD4, 88% CD8). Clonotype sharing between CD4 and CD8 compartments was small.

As TCR cDNA was made by 5'RACE template switching, a universal primer site and UMIs were added. One entry per CDR3 protein results from TCRdb running MiXCR on the 5' RACE reads. The sample carries 95,000 to 150,000 distinct CDR3 sequences, about 8.2% recorded once. Points on this clonotype: What it binds is not known.

The CDR3 spans 14 residues. In germline, CDR1 is MNHNS, CDR2 SASEGT. J was trimmed by 3 bases and V by 7 bases; bases with no gene match: 6. The source is a man between 18 and 35 years old who received the YFV17D yellow fever vaccine. The V and J genes are TRBV6-1 and TRBJ2-7; 10 bases fit TRBD1. Here the sequenced sample was CD8+ T cells sorted from PBMCs, taken on the day of the yellow fever booster vaccination. CDR3 DNA sequence: TGTGCCAGCAATCTGGGACAGGGGTACTACGAGCAGTACGTC. As protein: CASNLGQGYYEQYV.